This TCR beta chain was retrieved from a study of blood T cell repertoires in COVID-19. Study summary: Acute-phase and convalescent COVID-19 samples originated in the United States, Italy and Spain. The cDNA or gDNA used as material had been derived from T cells, B-cell-depleted T cells, or PBMCs.

Original methodology: Estimation of nucleated cell counts was performed using reference gene primer amplification. Libraries were prepared by immunoSEQ multiplex PCR; TCRdb keeps only in-frame clonotypes and omits some of them. From that table come the V and J calls and clone size; the DNA was used to work out D and trimming. The data contain over 130,000 clones, over 80% of them singletons. This clone was picked up one time. This CDR3 is built from 12 residues. Germline loops: CDR1 SGHNT, CDR2 YYREEE (reference sequence). V lost 0 bases and J 9 bases, leaving 10 bases between the germline ends. The TCR comes from a man aged 55 to 70 with active or convalescent COVID-19. This chain joins TRBV5-4 and TRBJ2-7, with a weak D call TRBD2 (6 bases). Sequencing was carried out using peripheral blood. The CDR3: CASSLAGGRQYF. CDR3 in DNA: TGTGCCAGCAGCTTGGCAGGAGGGCGGCAGTACTTC.